This is a list of T cell receptor beta chains from one sample in a study of cytomegalovirus exposure and HLA in healthy donors. Assay: immunoSEQ multiplex PCR; the TCRdb copy retains only in-frame clones and omits some. The data hold roughly 100,000 clones, with around 75% observed a single time. The sequenced sample consisted of PBMCs. Receptors were obtained from a man aged 18 to 35 in good health and CMV-seropositive. The CDR3 runs from the conserved cysteine through the conserved F or W. Each record gives: J gene, clone size, D gene, V gene, CDR3 protein, CDR3 DNA. A D gene is named only where the DNA matches it firmly. Expanded clones are given a class, and other clones once, few, many or no size at all.

>TRBJ2-7|NA|NA|TRBV19
CASSLQGRSYEQYF
TGTGCCAGTAGCCTACAGGGCCGCTCCTACGAGCAGTACTTC
>TRBJ1-3|few|TRBD1|TRBV28
CASSLPTGAGNTIYF
TGTGCCAGCAGTTTACCCACAGGGGCTGGAAACACCATATATTTT
>TRBJ1-1|NA|NA|TRBV7-9
CASSKDGANEAFF
TGTGCCAGCAGCAAGGATGGGGCTAATGAAGCTTTCTTT
>TRBJ1-3|NA|NA|TRBV28
CASSLRGGPRGGNTIYF
TGTGCCAGCAGTTTAAGGGGGGGTCCCCGGGGCGGAAACACCATATATTTT
>TRBJ2-7|NA|NA|TRBV28
CASSLMTGTHEQYF
TGTGCCAGCAGTTTAATGACAGGGACTCACGAGCAGTACTTC
>TRBJ2-1|NA|NA|TRBV5-6
CASTIWQTLYNEQFF
TGTGCCAGCACCATTTGGCAGACTTTATACAATGAGCAGTTCTTC
>TRBJ1-2|once|NA|TRBV9
CASSDGRGYTF
TGTGCCAGCAGCGATGGGAGAGGCTACACCTTC
>TRBJ2-5|NA|NA|TRBV28
CASRTPILQARETQYF
TGTGCCAGCAGGACCCCGATTTTGCAGGCCAGGGAGACCCAGTACTTC
>TRBJ1-1|NA|NA|TRBV28
CASSLPQATAEAFF
TGTGCCAGCAGTTTACCCCAGGCTACCGCTGAAGCTTTCTTT
>TRBJ2-3|NA|TRBD1|TRBV19
CASSYRGTQYF
TGTGCCAGTAGTTACAGGGGAACGCAGTATTTT
>TRBJ2-7|NA|TRBD1|TRBV28
CASSLRVTGVYEQYF
TGTGCCAGCAGTTTGAGGGTTACAGGGGTCTACGAGCAGTACTTC
>TRBJ2-7|NA|NA|TRBV6-5
CASSPVGYRDEQYF
TGTGCCAGCTCACCAGTCGGGTATCGCGACGAGCAGTACTTC
>TRBJ1-1|NA|TRBD1|TRBV7-9
CASSLSGQGGTEAFF
TGTGCCAGCAGCTTATCCGGACAGGGGGGAACTGAAGCTTTCTTT
>TRBJ2-5|NA|TRBD2|TRBV5-1
CASSLAGEQYF
TGCGCCAGCAGCCTGGCGGGGGAGCAGTACTTC
>TRBJ2-7|NA|NA|TRBV6-1
CASSARSAYEQYF
TGTGCCAGCAGTGCCCGCAGCGCCTACGAGCAGTACTTC
>TRBJ1-2|few|TRBD1|TRBV6-1
CASSETGGYGYTF
TGTGCCAGCAGTGAAACAGGGGGCTATGGCTACACCTTC
>TRBJ1-3|NA|NA|TRBV29-1
CSVGSHSGNTIYF
TGCAGCGTTGGGTCACACTCTGGAAACACCATATATTTT
>TRBJ2-3|NA|TRBD2|TRBV27
CASSSLGLASTDTQYF
TGTGCCAGCAGTTCCCTGGGACTAGCTAGCACAGATACGCAGTATTTT
>TRBJ2-1|NA|NA|TRBV10-2
CASSELGDAGLYNEQFF
TGCGCCAGCAGTGAGTTGGGGGACGCGGGGCTATACAATGAGCAGTTCTTC